Below, one T cell receptor beta chain is given with its context. These data belong to a study of blood T cell repertoires in COVID-19. Across the study: Samples of COVID-19 (acute and convalescent) were obtained from the United States, Italy and Spain. PBMCs, B-cell-depleted T cells, or T cells provided the cDNA or gDNA that made up the material.

The CDR3 loop spans 16 amino acids. The V gene end was trimmed by 4 bases and the J gene end by 3 bases; junction bases not matched to a gene: 4. CDR1 is SGDLS and CDR2 is YYNGEE in the germline V gene. Under the authors' procedure: By means of reference gene primer amplification, nucleated cell counts were estimated. Sequencing used immunoSEQ multiplex PCR; TCRdb keeps in-frame clones, though not all of them. That table supplies the V and J calls and clone size; D and trimming were determined from the DNA. The sample shows about 270,000 clones, 87% of them seen only once. The specimen was peripheral blood. This chain links TRBV9 with TRBJ2-6, with 10 bases aligning to TRBD2. This clonotype originated in a woman between 50 and 59 years old with acute or convalescent COVID-19. The CDR3 DNA reads as TGTGCCAGCAGCCTAGCGGGAGCTGATGGGGCCAACGTCCTGACTTTC. Its translation is CASSLAGADGANVLTF. Complete variable domain (other parts from reference TRBV9 and TRBJ2-6): DSGVTQTPKHLITATGQRVTLRCSPRSGDLSVYWYQQSLDQGLQFLIQYYNGEERAKGNILERFSAQQFPDLHSELNLSSLELGDSALYFCASSLAGADGANVLTFGAGSRLTVL.